The 27 T cell receptor beta chains reported below all come from one sample, sequenced in a study of T cell responses to AZD1222 COVID-19 vaccine. The protocol was immunoSEQ multiplex PCR, while the TCRdb copy is restricted to in-frame clones and leaves out a portion. The table shows roughly 200,000 clones, with 85% to 90% occurring only once. The sample was peripheral blood, taken on day 0 of AZD1222 vaccination. All receptors come from an adult in good health.

V and J are TRBV4-3 and TRBJ1-6; D gene unclear. Between the trimmed V and J ends, which lost 0 bases and 7 bases, there was a span of 7 bases. The CDR3 spans 14 residues. Germline CDR1 and CDR2: LGHNA and YSLEER. The CDR3 loop is CASSQDLLNSPLHF. The CDR3 bases are TGCGCCAGCAGCCAAGATTTGCTGAATTCACCCCTCCACTTT.

This clone came up once. This chain joins TRBV13 and TRBJ2-3; a weak D match, TRBD1 (5 bases). The CDR3 loop spans 13 amino acids. From germline, CDR1 is PRHDT and CDR2 FYEKMQ (reference sequence). The CDR3 DNA is TGTGCAGACAAGGGGTGGAACACAGATACGCAGTATTTT. Protein sequence: CADKGWNTDTQYF.

The chain couples TRBV6-5 to TRBJ1-6, with 9 bases identical to TRBD1. V shed 5 bases and J 16 bases; nucleotides not matched to a gene: 9. CDR3 length equals 13 residues. The germline gives CDR1 MNHEY, CDR2 SVGAGI. The CDR3 protein is CASSPGTGKRLHF. DNA for the CDR3: TGTGCCAGCAGTCCCGGGACAGGGAAGCGGCTCCACTTT.

The J gene is TRBJ1-4, the V gene TRBV5-4, with TRBD1 matching 10 bases. Per the germline V gene, CDR1 is SGHNT and CDR2 is YYREEE (reference sequence). V shed 3 bases, J shed 7 bases, and the junction held 6 bases outside the gene matches. There are 15 residues in the CDR3. The CDR3 reads CASSSSGTGVEKLFF. The CDR3 nucleotides read TGTGCCAGCAGCTCATCCGGGACAGGGGTTGAAAAACTGTTTTTT.

This chain connects TRBV15 to TRBJ1-4; D is possibly TRBD1 (5 bases). The CDR3 covers 15 residues. Germline V gene lookup returns CDR1 LNHNV and CDR2 YYDKDF (reference sequence). Deletions cut 0 bases from V and 6 bases from J, with 11 bases between. DNA for the CDR3: TGTGCCACCAGCAGAGAAACAGGACTTTATGAAAAACTGTTTTTT. Translating it yields CATSRETGLYEKLFF.

The chain is built from TRBV6-5 and TRBJ1-2; TRBD1 matches at 8 bases. Trimming removed 5 bases from V and 5 bases from J; junction bases left unmatched: 1. The germline V gene encodes CDR1 MNHEY and CDR2 SVGAGI. The CDR3 sequence is 12 residues long. CDR3 coding DNA: TGTGCCAGCAGTCGACAGGGGTATGGCTACACCTTC. It encodes CASSRQGYGYTF.

The genes are TRBV6-5 and TRBJ2-7; tentative D call: TRBD2 (5 bases). Trimming stripped 2 bases from V and 0 bases from J, with 5 bases between. The CDR3 loop spans 13 amino acids. Germline CDR1 MNHEY, CDR2 SVGAGI. Written as DNA, the CDR3 is TGTGCCAGCAGTTACCGGGGCTCCTACGAGCAGTACTTC. This translates into CASSYRGSYEQYF.

The CDR3 region has the DNA TGTGCCAGCAGTTTATCCGGGACAGGGGGCTACGAGCAGTACTTC. It yields the protein CASSLSGTGGYEQYF. V is TRBV28 and J is TRBJ2-7; TRBD1 matches 11 bases. The V and J ends lost 1 base and 3 bases, in that order; junction bases with no gene match: 2. Per germline, CDR1 MDHEN and CDR2 SYDVKM. The CDR3 totals 15 residues.

V and J are TRBV28 and TRBJ2-7; the match to TRBD1 covers 9 bases. The CDR3 runs to 15 residues. CDR1 MDHEN and CDR2 SYDVKM come from the germline V gene. Trimming cost V 3 bases and J 5 bases; bases outside gene matches: 8. The CDR3 nucleotides read TGTGCCAGCAGTTTGGTGGACAGGGGAAAGGACGAGCAGTACTTC. This gives the protein CASSLVDRGKDEQYF.

V gene TRBV4-3 combines with J gene TRBJ1-2; D call uncertain. Germline V CDR1 and CDR2: LGHNA, YSLEER. Trimming cost V 1 base and J 8 bases, with 17 bases left between them. This CDR3 is 15 amino acids long. In DNA, the CDR3 is TGCGCCAGCAGCCAAGTCGATAAGCTCGGTCGGGGCTACACCTTC. It specifies CASSQVDKLGRGYTF.

The chain has TRBV27 and TRBJ2-7; 8 bases match TRBD2. The CDR3 spans 15 residues. CDR1 and CDR2 (germline): MNHEY, SMNVEV (reference sequence). The trim removed 2 bases at V and 2 bases at J, leaving 5 bases unmatched. The CDR3 spells CASSLGVAGTYEQYF. The CDR3 DNA follows: TGTGCCAGCAGTTTAGGGGTAGCGGGGACCTACGAGCAGTACTTC.

The chain links TRBV30 to TRBJ1-1, with D tentatively TRBD1 (5 bases). Germline values: CDR1 GTSNPN, CDR2 SVGIG (reference sequence). The CDR3 has 11 residues. V dropped 4 bases and J dropped 7 bases, with 10 bases sitting between them. The CDR3 protein is CAWNRGNEAFF. CDR3 in DNA: TGTGCCTGGAACCGGGGGAATGAAGCTTTCTTT.

This chain connects TRBV4-2 to TRBJ2-1; 9 nucleotides align to TRBD2. The CDR3 has 15 residues. CDR1 and CDR2 from the germline V gene are LGHNA and YNFKEQ. Trimming cost V 1 base and J 8 bases; bases outside gene matches: 6. CDR3: CASSQGGGAQYEQFF. The CDR3 DNA reads as TGTGCCAGCAGCCAAGGCGGGGGGGCTCAGTATGAGCAGTTCTTC.

V is TRBV5-1 and J is TRBJ2-2; TRBD1 agrees at 9 bases. Germline CDR1 reads SGHRS; CDR2 reads YFSETQ. V gave up 4 bases and J gave up 6 bases; unmatched junction bases: 10. The CDR3 loop spans 16 amino acids. CDR3 nucleotides: TGCGCCAGCAGCATTCTACAGGGGGCGCGAGCCGGGGAGCTGTTTTTT. Amino acid sequence: CASSILQGARAGELFF.

The chain is built from TRBV2 and TRBJ1-2; the match to TRBD1 covers 7 bases. This CDR3 region has 14 residues. With V trimmed by 6 bases and J by 6 bases, 10 bases remained unmatched. Per germline, CDR1 SNHLY and CDR2 FYNNEI. In DNA form, the CDR3 reads TGTGCCAGCAGACAAACTCAGGGGGTCGATGGCTACACCTTC. Amino acid sequence: CASRQTQGVDGYTF. The variable domain in full, completed from reference TRBV2 and TRBJ1-2, reads EPEVTQTPSHQVTQMGQEVILRCVPISNHLYFYWYRQILGQKVEFLVSFYNNEISEKSEIFDDQFSVERPDGSNFTLKIRSTKLEDSAMYFCASRQTQGVDGYTFGSGTRLTVV.

This clone appeared once. V is TRBV7-9 and J is TRBJ2-2; a weak D match, TRBD1 (6 bases). Per the germline V gene, CDR1 is SEHNR and CDR2 is FQNEAQ (reference sequence). Trimming stripped 4 bases from V and 5 bases from J, with 14 bases between. The CDR3 loop spans 15 amino acids. The DNA for the CDR3 is TGTGCCAGCAGCTATGGGACACGCGGGACCGGGGAGCTGTTTTTT. This encodes CASSYGTRGTGELFF.

This chain uses TRBV6-5 with TRBJ1-5, with 7 nucleotides matching TRBD1. This CDR3 is built from 14 residues. V lost 8 bases and J lost 3; bases outside the gene matches: 7. Germline V lookup: CDR1 MNHEY, CDR2 SVGAGI. The CDR3 sequence is CASARDRDNQPQHF. The CDR3 bases are TGTGCCAGCGCACGTGACAGGGACAATCAGCCCCAGCATTTT.

V gene TRBV19 combines with J gene TRBJ1-2; D gene unclear. CDR1 and CDR2 from the germline V gene are LNHDA and SQIVND (reference sequence). V was cut by 10 bases and J by 8 bases, with 23 bases left in between. The CDR3 sequence is 14 residues long. DNA of the CDR3: TGTGCCACCGGTAACGGACTACATCTGGGGGGCTACACCTTC. Translation gives CATGNGLHLGGYTF.

The CDR3 loop reads CASSKDRGDEKLFF. The CDR3, as DNA: TGTGCCAGCAGTAAGGACAGGGGAGATGAAAAACTGTTTTTT. V is TRBV2 and J is TRBJ1-4, with 9 bases matching TRBD1. Germline CDR1 and CDR2: SNHLY and FYNNEI. The ends lost 5 bases at V and 6 bases at J; junction bases unmatched: 4. The CDR3 is 14 residues long.

The CDR3 region has the DNA TGCGCCAGCAGCCAAGATTTTCTCTCCTACGAGCAGTACTTC. Translating it yields CASSQDFLSYEQYF. The V gene is TRBV4-1, the J gene TRBJ2-7, with D unresolved. The CDR3 consists of 14 residues. Germline V gives CDR1 MGHRA, CDR2 YSYEKL. Trimming left V 0 bases short and J 0 bases short, with 6 bases between.

The V and J genes are TRBV4-1 and TRBJ1-1; D is undetermined. Germline CDR1 and CDR2: MGHRA and YSYEKL. Trimming removed 2 bases at V and 4 bases at J, with 8 bases between. This CDR3 comprises 13 residues. Written as DNA, the CDR3 is TGCGCCAGCAGCCAACTGGAGTTCACTGAAGCTTTCTTT. This gives the protein CASSQLEFTEAFF.

V usage is TRBV15 and J usage is TRBJ2-7; 10 nucleotides align to TRBD2. This CDR3 spans 15 amino acids. In germline, CDR1 is LNHNV, CDR2 YYDKDF (reference sequence). Losses at the gene ends were 1 base for V and 3 bases for J; bases not matched to a gene: 3. The chain's CDR3 is CATSRVLAGGYEQYF. As DNA, the CDR3 is TGTGCCACCAGCAGAGTGTTAGCGGGGGGCTACGAGCAGTACTTC.

The gene calls are TRBV19 and TRBJ1-1; TRBD1 is a possible D gene (5 bases). Germline CDR1 LNHDA, CDR2 SQIVND (reference sequence). The ends were cut back, 2 bases at V and 1 base at J, with 17 bases in the middle. The CDR3 is 17 amino acids. CDR3 amino acids: CASSISLSGTRNTEAFF. The CDR3 DNA sequence: TGTGCCAGTAGTATAAGTTTGTCCGGGACCCGGAACACTGAAGCTTTCTTT.

The rearrangement joins TRBV5-1 to TRBJ1-3; D uncertain. V lost 0 bases and J 2 bases, leaving 9 bases between the germline ends. CDR1 and CDR2 from the germline V gene are SGHRS and YFSETQ. The length of the CDR3 is 15 residues. CDR3 bases: TGCGCCAGCAGCTTGGCCGACGGTACTGGAAACACCATATATTTT. Its protein is CASSLADGTGNTIYF.

The V call is TRBV3-1 (or the pseudogene TRBV3-2), the J call TRBJ2-2; D ambiguous. Germline V gene data show CDR1 as LGHDT and CDR2 as YNNKEL (reference sequence). CDR3 length: 18 amino acids. Trimming removed 2 bases from V and 0 bases from J, with 16 bases in between. This chain's CDR3 is CASSQSNSRAANTGELFF. The CDR3 coding sequence is TGTGCCAGCAGCCAAAGTAACAGTAGGGCCGCGAACACCGGGGAGCTGTTTTTT.

The chain uses TRBV11-3 and TRBJ2-2, with D possibly being TRBD2 (6 bases). Trimming pared 1 base from V and 4 bases from J, leaving 7 bases between. This CDR3 region has 14 residues. The germline V gene encodes CDR1 SGHNT and CDR2 YENEEA. CDR3 in amino acids: CASSLVGGTGELFF. The CDR3, as DNA: TGTGCCAGCAGCTTAGTCGGGGGCACCGGGGAGCTGTTTTTT.

The chain joins TRBV9 to TRBJ2-1; 8 nucleotides agree with TRBD1. V gave up 1 base and J gave up 8 bases; unmatched junction bases: 8. This CDR3 is 15 amino acids long. Per germline, CDR1 SGDLS and CDR2 YYNGEE. CDR3 residues: CASSVTGTGLYEQFF. As DNA, the CDR3 is TGTGCCAGCAGCGTAACAGGGACAGGTCTTTATGAGCAGTTCTTC.